This TCR beta chain emerged from a study of technical replicates of blood from a handful of donors. Germline V lookup: CDR1 KGHSH, CDR2 LQKENI. CDR3 length equals 15 residues. V dropped 4 bases and J dropped 0 bases, with 12 bases sitting between them. Profiling relied on immunoSEQ multiplex PCR, and the TCRdb table lists in-frame clones only, not all of them. Here the sample spans 65,000 to 90,000 clones, around nine tenths being singletons. This clone appeared once. This clonotype originated in a human donor in good health. Some clones in this sample may be carry-over from other donors' samples. The V call is TRBV18, the J call TRBJ1-1, with D tentatively TRBD1 (5 bases). The sample was PBMCs. The CDR3 DNA reads TGTGCCAGCTCACTGACAGATACGATGAACACTGAAGCTTTCTTT. It translates to CASSLTDTMNTEAFF.